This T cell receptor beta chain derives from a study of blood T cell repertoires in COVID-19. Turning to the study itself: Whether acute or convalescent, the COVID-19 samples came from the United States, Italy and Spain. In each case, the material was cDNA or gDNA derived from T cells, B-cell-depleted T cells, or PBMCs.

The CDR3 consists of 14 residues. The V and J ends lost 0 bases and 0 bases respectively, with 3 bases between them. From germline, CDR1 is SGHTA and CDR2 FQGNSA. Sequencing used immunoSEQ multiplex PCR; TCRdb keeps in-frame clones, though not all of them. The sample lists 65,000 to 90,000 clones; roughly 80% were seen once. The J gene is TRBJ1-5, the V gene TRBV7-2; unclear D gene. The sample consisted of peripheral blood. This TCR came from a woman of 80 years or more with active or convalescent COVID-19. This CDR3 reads CASSLASSNQPQHF. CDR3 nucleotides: TGTGCCAGCAGCTTAGCCAGTAGCAATCAGCCCCAGCATTTT.